What follows is one T cell receptor (beta chain) and its context. Its antigen is not identified. These data originate in a study of T cells expressing NK-cell markers. Study details: Cells sorted as CD3+CD56+NKG2C+, CD3+CD56+NKG2C- and CD3+CD56-NKG2C+ T cells supplied the TCR beta repertoires. The study, taken as a whole, reports: These clonotypes, the leaders elsewhere, also led the CD3+CD56-NKG2C+ fraction in four donors.

From its re-call of the 5' RACE reads, TCRdb lists each CDR3 protein once, without DNA. The sample table sets out about 540,000 distinct CDR3 sequences. Germline V gives CDR1 KGHDR, CDR2 SFDVKD. This CDR3 contains 14 residues. Sequencing was performed on blood T cells: a sorted CD56 or NKG2C T cell subset, CD4+ or CD8+ T cells, or bulk PBMC T cells (not recorded which). This clonotype was sampled from a young man in good health. The chain has TRBV24-1 and TRBJ2-2; lacking DNA, the TRBD2 call made by TCRdb goes unchecked. CDR3 protein: CATSENSHTGELFF.